This entry lists 3 T cell receptor beta chains sequenced from one sample in a study of shared clonotypes between healthy human individuals. TCRdb keeps only in-frame clones here, not all; method: immunoSEQ multiplex PCR. The table has around 580,000 clones, about 98% seen once. Naive CD8 isolation took CD45RO-negative cells positively selected for CCR7 and excluded terminally differentiated effector memory CD45RA+ cells. Sample: naive CD8+ T cells sorted from blood. These receptors were taken from a man aged 30 to 45 in good health.

J is TRBJ2-1 and V is TRBV7-3; 7 bases match TRBD2. CDR1 and CDR2 from the germline V gene are SGHTA and FQGTGA. The CDR3 is 15 residues long. Losses at the gene ends were 5 bases for V and 1 base for J; bases not matched to a gene: 5. The CDR3 is CASSLAENSYNEQFF. As DNA, the CDR3 is TGTGCCAGCAGCCTAGCGGAAAATTCCTACAATGAGCAGTTCTTC.

V is TRBV7-9 and J is TRBJ2-7; D is perhaps TRBD2 (7 bases). Trimming removed 5 bases at V and 2 bases at J, with 19 bases between. The CDR3 is made up of 16 amino acids. Germline CDR1 SEHNR, CDR2 FQNEAQ (reference sequence). In DNA form, the CDR3 reads TGTGCCAGCAGCCCGCTAACAGGGCTAGCGGCCTACGAGCAGTACTTC. It encodes CASSPLTGLAAYEQYF.

The genes are TRBV7-9 and TRBJ1-1; D is unresolved. The V end was cut by 5 bases, the J end by 0 bases, with 19 bases between. The CDR3 totals 17 residues. Germline assignment: CDR1 SEHNR and CDR2 FQNEAQ (reference sequence). CDR3: CASSPPVLGLMNTEAFF. The DNA for the CDR3 is TGTGCCAGCAGCCCCCCAGTATTAGGGTTAATGAACACTGAAGCTTTCTTT.